The 15 T cell receptor beta chains given below trace back to one sample, sequenced in a study of shared clonotypes between healthy human individuals. Clones were sequenced by immunoSEQ multiplex PCR, and TCRdb holds only the in-frame ones, with some missing. The table has around 2.3 million clones, nearly 97% seen once. Sequencing was performed on naive CD4+ T cells sorted from blood. Stated subset: CD45RA+ positively selected. All receptors derive from a man aged 18 to 29 in good health.

This chain connects TRBV5-1 to TRBJ1-1; TRBD1 might be the D (6 bases). The CDR3 contains 14 residues. The germline V and J ends were trimmed by 4 bases and 7 bases, with 17 bases remaining between them. Germline V gene data show CDR1 as SGHRS and CDR2 as YFSETQ. The CDR3 protein is CASSHGKQGGEAFF. CDR3 sequence (DNA): TGCGCCAGCAGCCATGGTAAACAGGGAGGTGAAGCTTTCTTT. The whole variable domain, remainder taken from reference TRBV5-1 and TRBJ1-1, is KAGVTQTPRYLIKTRGQQVTLSCSPISGHRSVSWYQQTPGQGLQFLFEYFSETQRNKGNFPGRFSGRQFSNSRSEMNVSTLELGDSALYLCASSHGKQGGEAFFGQGTRLTVV.

For this clone: The identical CDR3 is also encoded by other nucleotide sequences in the sample. This chain links TRBV19 with TRBJ1-5; maybe TRBD1 (5 bases). Trimming cost V 3 bases and J 2 bases, with 11 bases left between them. CDR1 is LNHDA and CDR2 is SQIVND in the germline V gene (reference sequence). This CDR3 comprises 15 residues. DNA for the CDR3: TGTGCCAGTAGTATTTCTGGGGCAGGCAATCAGCCCCAGCATTTT. Translating it yields CASSISGAGNQPQHF.

J is TRBJ1-3 and V is TRBV18; D possibly corresponds to TRBD1 (5 bases). Trimming removed 5 bases at V and 4 bases at J, with 15 bases between. Looked up from germline, CDR1 is KGHSH and CDR2 is LQKENI. The CDR3 consists of 15 residues. CDR3 residues: CASSERQTPGNTIYF. Here the CDR3 DNA reads TGTGCCAGCTCAGAAAGACAGACCCCAGGAAACACCATATATTTT.

This chain joins TRBV6-1 and TRBJ2-5, with unresolved D. CDR1 is MNHNS and CDR2 is SASEGT in the germline V gene. The germline V and J ends were trimmed by 4 bases and 0 bases, with 3 bases remaining between them. The CDR3 has 12 residues. In DNA, the CDR3 is TGTGCCAGCAGTGGAAACCAAGAGACCCAGTACTTC. Protein product: CASSGNQETQYF.

V and J are TRBV5-3 and TRBJ2-7; 8 bases are shared with TRBD1. TRBV5-3 is reported as an ORF; its role is uncertain. The CDR3 loop spans 15 amino acids. Trimming cost V 5 bases and J 3 bases; bases outside gene matches: 10. The CDR3 region has the DNA TGTGCCAGAAGTGGGGGAAGGGACAGGCGCTACGAGCAGTACTTC. It specifies CARSGGRDRRYEQYF.

The J gene is TRBJ1-1, the V gene TRBV7-9; no definite D call. CDR3 length: 13 residues. V lost 5 bases and J 1 base, leaving 8 bases between the germline ends. Germline CDR1 SEHNR, CDR2 FQNEAQ (reference sequence). CDR3 bases: TGTGCCAGCAGCCCCGTGGGGAACACTGAAGCTTTCTTT. It yields the protein CASSPVGNTEAFF. Supplemented by reference TRBV7-9 and TRBJ1-1, the full variable domain reads DTGVSQNPRHKITKRGQNVTFRCDPISEHNRLYWYRQTLGQGPEFLTYFQNEAQLEKSRLLSDRFSAERPKGSFSTLEIQRTEQGDSAMYLCASSPVGNTEAFFGQGTRLTVV.

The chain couples TRBV10-3 to TRBJ2-2; 9 bases fit TRBD2. The germline CDR1 and CDR2 sequences are ENHRY and SYGVKD. Trimming took 10 bases from V and 0 from J; bases not matched to a gene: 3. CDR3 length: 14 residues. The DNA of the CDR3 is TGTGCCACGGCGGGGGGGCCGAACACCGGGGAGCTGTTTTTT. It yields the protein CATAGGPNTGELFF.

The CDR3 DNA follows: TGTGCCAGCAGTCTTCAGAAAAGCTCCTACGAGCAGTACTTC. Its translation is CASSLQKSSYEQYF. The chain combines TRBV6-5 with TRBJ2-7; no reliable D call. The germline CDR1 and CDR2 sequences are MNHEY and SVGAGI. This CDR3 region has 14 residues. Deletions cut 5 bases from V and 0 bases from J, with 11 bases between.

This rearrangement joins TRBV19 to TRBJ1-2, with D possibly matching TRBD1 (5 bases). Germline-derived CDR1 and CDR2 are LNHDA and SQIVND (reference sequence). V was cut by 2 bases and J by 8 bases, with 18 bases left in between. The CDR3 is made up of 15 amino acids. Written as DNA, the CDR3 is TGTGCCAGTAGTATACCCGGGCGGGGGGAACGCGGCTACACCTTC. Amino acids: CASSIPGRGERGYTF.

This clone has a single count. The V call is TRBV6-6, the J call TRBJ1-1; no reliable D call. The V end lost 6 bases, the J end lost 0 bases, and 11 bases lay between the germline ends. Germline V gene sequence: CDR1 MNHNY, CDR2 SVGAGI (reference sequence). The CDR3 runs 14 residues. The CDR3 nucleotides are TGTGCCAGCAGCGTAGGCGGGATGAACACTGAAGCTTTCTTT. It encodes CASSVGGMNTEAFF.

The chain uses TRBV4-1 and TRBJ2-4, with D perhaps matching TRBD2 (7 bases). Germline V CDR1 and CDR2: MGHRA, YSYEKL. V lost 0 bases, J lost 6 bases, and 12 bases lay in between. This CDR3 region has 15 residues. CDR3 in DNA: TGCGCCAGCAGCCAAGAGTGGGGGGGCATAAACATTCAGTACTTC. Translation: CASSQEWGGINIQYF.

V and J are TRBV5-1 and TRBJ2-2; D may correspond to TRBD1 or TRBD2 (5 bases each). The V and J ends lost 3 bases and 2 bases respectively, with 11 bases between them. The CDR3 contains 15 residues. CDR1 and CDR2 (germline): SGHRS, YFSETQ. This chain's CDR3 is CASSSMGDNTGELFF. In nucleotides, the CDR3 is TGCGCCAGCAGCTCCATGGGGGATAACACCGGGGAGCTGTTTTTT. The full variable domain, its missing parts supplied by reference TRBV5-1 and TRBJ2-2, is KAGVTQTPRYLIKTRGQQVTLSCSPISGHRSVSWYQQTPGQGLQFLFEYFSETQRNKGNFPGRFSGRQFSNSRSEMNVSTLELGDSALYLCASSSMGDNTGELFFGEGSRLTVL.

The CDR3 reads CASKAGGAGNQPQHF. The CDR3 DNA reads TGTGCCAGCAAGGCGGGGGGGGCCGGCAATCAGCCCCAGCATTTT. The chain recombines TRBV27 with TRBJ1-5; a weak D match, TRBD1 (6 bases). Germline loops: CDR1 MNHEY, CDR2 SMNVEV (reference sequence). V lost 7 bases and J lost 2, with 15 bases in between. The CDR3 extends over 15 amino acids.

The chain joins TRBV7-2 to TRBJ2-2; TRBD1 matches 7 bases. Germline CDR1 reads SGHTA; CDR2 reads FQGNSA. This CDR3 region has 15 residues. After removal of 5 bases from V and 4 bases from J, the junction contained 7 bases not matched to a gene. CDR3 region: CASSPRTGGTGELFF. The CDR3 DNA is TGTGCCAGCAGCCCCCGGACAGGAGGCACCGGGGAGCTGTTTTTT.

The chain uses TRBV19 and TRBJ2-7; D is uncertain. V was trimmed by 3 bases and J by 12 bases, leaving 24 bases between them. Germline CDR1 reads LNHDA; CDR2 reads SQIVND (reference sequence). This CDR3 has 15 residues. The CDR3, as DNA: TGTGCCAGTAGTATCGGGCCCGAACCGCGCGCCCCACGGTACTTC. It specifies CASSIGPEPRAPRYF.